Listed below are T cell receptor beta chains from one sample, sequenced in a study of blood T cell repertoires in COVID-19. Sequencing was performed with immunoSEQ multiplex PCR; in TCRdb, only in-frame clones are kept and a portion is missing. The data show approximately 210,000 clones, with around 90% seen just once and roughly 1.2% held by the top ten. The source material was peripheral blood. These receptors were obtained from a man in his thirties or forties with acute or convalescent COVID-19. CDR3s include the opening cysteine and the closing phenylalanine or tryptophan.

V gene,CDR3 length,CDR3 protein
TRBV4-1,13,CASSQAGGYGYTF
TRBV30,13,CAWSVPANPGVFF
TRBV25-1,15,CASSEWDSPSEEQFF
TRBV5-5,15,CASSSDRAKFYEQYF
TRBV12-3/TRBV12-4,11,CASSLYLAQYF
TRBV28,15,CASSQPGGPRYEQYF
TRBV2,15,CASRGQGGPGNTIYF
TRBV7-2,16,CASSLVGSGRYYEQYF
TRBV27,15,CASWSGQGLQETQYF
TRBV19,14,CASSIQGMNTEAFF
TRBV7-9,14,CASLATDSYNEQFF
TRBV7-7,15,CASSLGSQSAETQYF
TRBV9,15,CASSVIGKPNYGYTF
TRBV11-2,14,CASTEEAYYNEQFF
TRBV5-8,15,CASSSGTGHRNEQYF
TRBV30,13,CAWSVLSPDGYTF
TRBV7-2,14,CASSYLSGYNEQFF
TRBV7-8,14,CASSSDRVNQPQHF
TRBV4-1,16,CASSPGGGVLSYEQYF
TRBV30,16,CALGGRAVLKSEKLFF
TRBV28,11,CASRTNEKLFF
TRBV7-9,16,CASSPSTTGISYEQYF
TRBV10-3,15,CAISGGQVNSYEQYF
TRBV28,12,CASSGRGDEQFF
TRBV5-8,16,CASSLGQAATNEKLFF
TRBV30,13,CAWSFRGADEAFF
TRBV15,17,CATSGRQGVNGANVLTF
TRBV18,13,CASSQTGGQPQHF
TRBV30,14,CAWGSGITYNEQFF
TRBV7-9,17,CASSLALGTAYNEELFF
TRBV3-1/TRBV3-2,14,CASSQGTGFSPLHF
TRBV5-6,14,CASRTSGSTDTQYF
TRBV18,16,CASSHFSGSFYNEQFF
TRBV6-1,16,CASREPTVLANYGYTF
TRBV4-2,18,CASSQFIPRQGMNTEAFF
TRBV10-3,17,CAISEGTSGGHTDTQYF
TRBV6-5,12,CATTTAGYGYTF
TRBV30,16,CAWDRGLAGGPREQYF
TRBV4-1,14,CASSQGGSKKPQHF
TRBV5-4,11,CATSVEDTQYF
TRBV2,15,CASSEMGQGTGKLFF
TRBV11-1,15,CASSLSSGYQETQYF
TRBV9,14,CASSGGGLNTEAFF